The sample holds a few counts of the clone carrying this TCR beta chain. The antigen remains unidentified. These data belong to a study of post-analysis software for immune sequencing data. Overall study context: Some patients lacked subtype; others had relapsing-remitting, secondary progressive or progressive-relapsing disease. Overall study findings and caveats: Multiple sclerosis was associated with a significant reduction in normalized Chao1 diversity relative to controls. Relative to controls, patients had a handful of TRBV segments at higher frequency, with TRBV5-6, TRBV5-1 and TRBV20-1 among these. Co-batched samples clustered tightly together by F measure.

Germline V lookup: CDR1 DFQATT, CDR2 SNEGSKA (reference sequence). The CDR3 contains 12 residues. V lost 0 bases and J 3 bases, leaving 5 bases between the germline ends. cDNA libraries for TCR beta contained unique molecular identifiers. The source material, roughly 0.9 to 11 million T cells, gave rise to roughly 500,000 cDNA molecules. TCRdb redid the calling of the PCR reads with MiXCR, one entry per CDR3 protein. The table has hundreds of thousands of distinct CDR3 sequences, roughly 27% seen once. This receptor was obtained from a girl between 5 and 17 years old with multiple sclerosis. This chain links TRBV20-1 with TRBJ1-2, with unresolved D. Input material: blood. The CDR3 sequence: CSARDLDYGYTF. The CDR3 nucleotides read TGCAGTGCTAGAGATCTCGACTATGGCTACACCTTC.